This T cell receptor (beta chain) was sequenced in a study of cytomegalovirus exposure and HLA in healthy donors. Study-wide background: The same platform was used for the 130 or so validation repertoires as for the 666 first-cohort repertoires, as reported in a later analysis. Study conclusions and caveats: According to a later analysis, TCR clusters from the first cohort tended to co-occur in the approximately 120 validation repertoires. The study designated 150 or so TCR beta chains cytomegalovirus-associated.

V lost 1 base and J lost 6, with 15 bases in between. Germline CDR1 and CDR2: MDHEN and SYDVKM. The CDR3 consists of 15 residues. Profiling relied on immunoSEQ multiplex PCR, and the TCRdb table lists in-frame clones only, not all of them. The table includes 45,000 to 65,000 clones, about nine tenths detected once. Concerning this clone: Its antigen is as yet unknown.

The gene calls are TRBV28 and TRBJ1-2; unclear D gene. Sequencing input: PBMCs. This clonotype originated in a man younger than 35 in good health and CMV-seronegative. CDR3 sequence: CASSLFPGPSDGYTF. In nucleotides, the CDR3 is TGTGCCAGCAGTTTATTTCCAGGCCCTTCAGATGGCTACACCTTC.